The source of this T cell receptor (beta chain) is a study of control samples from healthy donors and cancer patients. Repertoires were generated with immunoSEQ multiplex PCR, while TCRdb's copy carries only in-frame clones and drops some. Here the sample spans around 200,000 clones, around 94% being singletons. CDR3 length: 18 amino acids. Trimming stripped 3 bases from V and 4 bases from J, with 24 bases between. Germline values: CDR1 WNHNN, CDR2 SYGVQD (reference sequence). This clonotype was sampled from a man aged 50-60 years in good health. This rearrangement joins TRBV10-1 to TRBJ1-1; a weak D match, TRBD1 (5 bases). Sample: blood. This CDR3 is CASSEFGQGPPKGTEAFF. CDR3 bases: TGCGCCAGCAGTGAATTTGGGCAGGGTCCCCCCAAAGGCACTGAAGCTTTCTTT.